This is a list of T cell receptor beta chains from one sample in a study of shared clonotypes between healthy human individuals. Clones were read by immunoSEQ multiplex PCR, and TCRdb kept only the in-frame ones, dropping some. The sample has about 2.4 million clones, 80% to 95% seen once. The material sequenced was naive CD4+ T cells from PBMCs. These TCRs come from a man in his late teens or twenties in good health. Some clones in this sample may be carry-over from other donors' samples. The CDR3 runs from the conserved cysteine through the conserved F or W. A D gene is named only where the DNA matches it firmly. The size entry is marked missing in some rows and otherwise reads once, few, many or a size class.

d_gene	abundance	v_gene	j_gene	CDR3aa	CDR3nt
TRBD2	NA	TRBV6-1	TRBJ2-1	CASSEVKRTSGRARTDEQFF	TGTGCCAGCAGTGAAGTTAAGAGGACTAGCGGGAGGGCCAGGACGGATGAGCAGTTCTTC
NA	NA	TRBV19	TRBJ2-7	CASTVSPLQGQYF	TGTGCCAGTACCGTAAGCCCCCTCCAGGGTCAGTACTTC
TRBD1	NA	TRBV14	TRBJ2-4	CASSPKGVDRVTPYKNIQYF	TGTGCCAGCAGCCCCAAAGGCGTGGACAGGGTAACACCATACAAAAACATTCAGTACTTC
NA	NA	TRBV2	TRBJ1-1	CASSDYATLRNTEAFF	TGTGCCAGCAGTGATTATGCGACTCTACGGAACACTGAAGCTTTCTTT
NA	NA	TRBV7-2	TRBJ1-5	CASSFSQQQPQHF	TGTGCCAGCAGCTTTTCCCAACAGCAGCCCCAGCATTTT
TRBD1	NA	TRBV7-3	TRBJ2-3	CATGTGGRTDTQYF	TGTGCCACCGGGACAGGGGGCCGCACAGATACGCAGTATTTT
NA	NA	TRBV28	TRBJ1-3	CASRMTGSGNTIYF	TGTGCCAGCAGAATGACGGGCTCTGGAAACACCATATATTTT
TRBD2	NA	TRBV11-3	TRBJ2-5	CASSASGSRETQYF	TGTGCCAGCAGCGCTAGCGGGAGTCGTGAGACCCAGTACTTC
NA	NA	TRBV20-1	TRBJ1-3	CSAIRMDTIYF	TGCAGTGCCATAAGAATGGACACCATATATTTT
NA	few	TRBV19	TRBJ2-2	CASSARPRRELFF	TGTGCCAGTAGTGCGCGCCCTAGGCGGGAGCTGTTTTTT
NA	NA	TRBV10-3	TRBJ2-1	CAIKASYNEQFF	TGTGCCATTAAAGCCTCCTACAATGAGCAGTTCTTC
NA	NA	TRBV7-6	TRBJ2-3	CASSLVRGDKDTQYF	TGTGCCAGCAGCTTAGTAAGGGGGGATAAGGATACGCAGTATTTT
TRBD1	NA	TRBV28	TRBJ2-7	CASSDRDAYEQYF	TGTGCCAGCAGCGACAGGGATGCCTACGAGCAGTACTTC
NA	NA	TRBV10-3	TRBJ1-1	CAISAGAPEAFF	TGTGCCATCAGTGCGGGGGCCCCTGAAGCTTTCTTT
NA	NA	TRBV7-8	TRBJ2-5	CASSPFFPGKETQYF	TGTGCCAGCAGCCCCTTTTTTCCCGGGAAAGAGACCCAGTACTTC
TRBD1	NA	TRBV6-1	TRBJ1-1	CASQHESGTGTEAFF	TGTGCCAGCCAGCATGAATCCGGGACAGGCACTGAAGCTTTCTTT
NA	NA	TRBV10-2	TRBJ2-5	CASSEGRYQETQYF	TGCGCCAGCAGTGAGGGCAGGTACCAAGAGACCCAGTACTTC
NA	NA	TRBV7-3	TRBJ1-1	CASSPGGLNTEAFF	TGTGCCAGCAGCCCCGGCGGCTTGAACACTGAAGCTTTCTTT
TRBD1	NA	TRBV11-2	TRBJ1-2	CASSPRGQGAYGYTF	TGTGCCAGCAGCCCCCGGGGACAGGGAGCCTATGGCTACACCTTC
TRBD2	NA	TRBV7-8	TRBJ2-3	CASSLTGTSGADTQYF	TGTGCCAGCAGCTTAACGGGGACTAGCGGGGCAGATACGCAGTATTTT
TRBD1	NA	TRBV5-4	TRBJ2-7	CASSSRTGGTYEQYF	TGTGCCAGCAGCTCTAGGACAGGGGGGACCTACGAGCAGTACTTC
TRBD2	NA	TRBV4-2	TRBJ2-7	CASSQDRNLAGGTPYEQYF	TGTGCCAGCAGCCAAGATCGGAATCTAGCGGGAGGTACCCCCTACGAGCAGTACTTC
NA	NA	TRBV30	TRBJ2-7	CAWGRTYEQYF	TGTGCCTGGGGACGGACATACGAGCAGTACTTC
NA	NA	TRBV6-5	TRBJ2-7	CASSYSVQGTYEQYF	TGTGCCAGCAGTTACTCAGTGCAGGGCACCTACGAGCAGTACTTC
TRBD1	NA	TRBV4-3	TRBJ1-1	CASSQDWQGGAFF	TGCGCCAGCAGCCAAGATTGGCAGGGGGGAGCTTTCTTT
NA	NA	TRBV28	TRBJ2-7	CASTSGDRSYEQYF	TGTGCCAGCACCTCGGGAGATCGATCCTACGAGCAGTACTTC
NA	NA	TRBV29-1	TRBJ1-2	CSVDWQGGTLGYGYTF	TGCAGCGTTGATTGGCAGGGAGGGACGCTAGGCTATGGCTACACCTTC
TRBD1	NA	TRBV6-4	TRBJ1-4	CASRPGQGSGEKLFF	TGTGCCAGCCGACCGGGACAGGGGTCGGGAGAAAAACTGTTTTTT
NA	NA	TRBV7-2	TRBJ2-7	CASSPQPQENYEQYF	TGTGCCAGCAGCCCCCAACCTCAGGAGAACTACGAGCAGTACTTC
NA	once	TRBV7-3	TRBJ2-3	CASSLGAGTSTDTQYF	TGTGCCAGCAGCTTGGGGGCAGGGACTAGCACAGATACGCAGTATTTT
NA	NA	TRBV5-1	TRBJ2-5	CASSIGAVEETQYF	TGCGCCAGCAGCATTGGGGCAGTTGAAGAGACCCAGTACTTC
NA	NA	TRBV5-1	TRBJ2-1	CASSLYLAIDNEQFF	TGCGCCAGCAGCTTGTACCTAGCGATTGATAATGAGCAGTTCTTC
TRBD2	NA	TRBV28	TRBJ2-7	CASSLAGLSYEQYF	TGTGCCAGCAGTCTAGCGGGACTCTCCTACGAGCAGTACTTC